This T cell receptor beta chain is drawn from a study of regulatory T cells in long-lasting Graves disease. Only a few counts were recorded for this clonotype. The CDR3 runs 15 residues. V trimming: 8 bases; J trimming: 2 bases; junction bases outside the gene matches: 9. CDR1 is SGHAT and CDR2 is FQNNGV in the germline V gene. Described time point: newly diagnosed GD, antithyroid drugs for less than 3 months. RNA extracted from PBMCs served as the sequencing template. Library construction for TCR beta used iRepertoire HTBI primers and Arm-PCR of CDR3 regions. TCRdb ran MiXCR on the multiplex PCR reads and lists one entry per CDR3 protein. The repertoire holds 400,000 to 500,000 distinct CDR3 sequences, roughly 15% seen once, with about 23% in the top ten. The same specimen was also included in a second study, on T cells in Graves' hyperthyroidism and ophthalmopathy.

The receptor's source is a woman under 30 with Graves disease. V usage is TRBV11-2 and J usage is TRBJ2-7; 10 bases map to TRBD2. The sample consisted of peripheral blood mononuclear cells (PBMCs), taken at new diagnosis, from a patient treated with antithyroid drugs. CDR3 coding DNA: TGTGCCAGCGGACGGGAGCTAGCGGGGGCCTACGAGCAGTACTTC. Translated: CASGRELAGAYEQYF.